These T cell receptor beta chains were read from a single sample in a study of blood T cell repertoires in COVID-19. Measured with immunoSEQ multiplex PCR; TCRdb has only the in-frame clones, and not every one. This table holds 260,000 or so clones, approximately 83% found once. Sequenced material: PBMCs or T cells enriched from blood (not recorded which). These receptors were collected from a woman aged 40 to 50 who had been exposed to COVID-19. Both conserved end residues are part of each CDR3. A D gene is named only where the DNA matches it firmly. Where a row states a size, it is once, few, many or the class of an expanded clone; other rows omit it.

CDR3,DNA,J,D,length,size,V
CASRPGTGVTDTQYF,TGCGCCAGCAGACCCGGGACAGGGGTTACAGATACGCAGTATTTT,TRBJ2-3,TRBD1,15,NA,TRBV5-1
CASSEAAGRNTEAFF,TGTGCCAGCAGTGAAGCCGCAGGTCGGAACACTGAAGCTTTCTTT,TRBJ1-1,NA,15,NA,TRBV6-1
CASSRSVNYGYTF,TGTGCCAGCAGCAGATCGGTTAACTATGGCTACACCTTC,TRBJ1-2,NA,13,NA,TRBV14
CASSPDRDGYTF,TGTGCCAGCAGTCCGGACAGGGATGGCTACACCTTC,TRBJ1-2,TRBD1,12,few,TRBV6-5
CASSQDLPDNSPLHF,TGTGCCAGCAGCCAAGATTTGCCGGATAATTCACCCCTCCACTTT,TRBJ1-6,NA,15,NA,TRBV14
CASTTGTGLFGYTF,TGTGCCAGCACCACCGGGACAGGGTTATTCGGCTACACCTTC,TRBJ1-2,TRBD1,14,NA,TRBV28
CASSLDWDRSTEAFF,TGTGCCAGCAGCTTAGACTGGGACAGATCCACTGAAGCTTTCTTT,TRBJ1-1,TRBD1,15,NA,TRBV7-2
CASSLSGGGTEAFF,TGCGCCAGCAGCTTGTCTGGGGGCGGGACTGAAGCTTTCTTT,TRBJ1-1,NA,14,NA,TRBV5-1
CASSLGAGMSSYNEQFF,TGTGCCAGCAGCTTAGGAGCGGGGATGAGCTCCTACAATGAGCAGTTCTTC,TRBJ2-1,TRBD2,17,once,TRBV7-9
CATLDRGRPDGYTF,TGTGCCACCCTAGACAGGGGGCGACCAGATGGCTACACCTTC,TRBJ1-2,TRBD1,14,NA,TRBV19
CASSPDGQLVSYNEQFF,TGTGCCAGCAGCCCCGATGGACAGTTAGTGTCCTACAATGAGCAGTTCTTC,TRBJ2-1,NA,17,NA,TRBV5-6
CSVWPGTDYNEQFF,TGCAGCGTTTGGCCGGGGACAGACTACAATGAGCAGTTCTTC,TRBJ2-1,TRBD1,14,NA,TRBV29-1
CASSQSATSRYNEQFF,TGTGCCAGCAGCCAGAGTGCCACTAGCCGCTACAATGAGCAGTTCTTC,TRBJ2-1,NA,16,NA,TRBV7-6
CASSPGGSSYEQYF,TGTGCCAGCAGCCCGGGGGGGAGCTCCTACGAGCAGTACTTC,TRBJ2-7,TRBD2,14,NA,TRBV7-2
CASSPGGRFYGYTF,TGTGCCAGCAGCCCGGGGGGACGGTTCTATGGCTACACCTTC,TRBJ1-2,NA,14,NA,TRBV5-6
CASTPSEASDFPGELFF,TGTGCCAGCACCCCGTCCGAGGCTAGCGATTTCCCCGGGGAGCTGTTTTTT,TRBJ2-2,NA,17,NA,TRBV21-1
CASSPPPEKEQFF,TGCGCCAGCAGCCCACCTCCGGAGAAAGAGCAGTTCTTC,TRBJ2-1,NA,13,NA,TRBV5-1
CASSYSGQGGNQPQHF,TGTGCCAGCAGTTACTCGGGACAGGGAGGCAATCAGCCCCAGCATTTT,TRBJ1-5,TRBD1,16,NA,TRBV6-6
CASSPLKTAVYNEQFF,TGTGCCAGTAGTCCCCTCAAGACAGCCGTTTACAATGAGCAGTTCTTC,TRBJ2-1,NA,16,few,TRBV19
CASSPMGGYGYTF,TGTGCCAGCTCACCAATGGGGGGCTATGGCTACACCTTC,TRBJ1-2,NA,13,NA,TRBV18
CAGGGQDSNQPQHF,TGTGCCGGGGGGGGACAAGATAGCAATCAGCCCCAGCATTTT,TRBJ1-5,NA,14,NA,TRBV19
CASSLDGGSYEQYF,TGCGCCAGCAGCTTGGACGGGGGATCCTACGAGCAGTACTTC,TRBJ2-7,NA,14,once,TRBV5-1
CASVRSGGARETQYF,TGTGCCAGCGTTCGTAGCGGGGGGGCCCGGGAGACCCAGTACTTC,TRBJ2-5,TRBD2,15,NA,TRBV2
CASSLSLGTGHKGYGYTF,TGCGCCAGCAGCCTGTCCTTGGGTACAGGGCACAAGGGCTATGGCTACACCTTC,TRBJ1-2,NA,18,NA,TRBV5-1
CASSTGWGRMMNTEAFF,TGTGCCAGTAGTACCGGATGGGGGCGCATGATGAACACTGAAGCTTTCTTT,TRBJ1-1,NA,17,once,TRBV19